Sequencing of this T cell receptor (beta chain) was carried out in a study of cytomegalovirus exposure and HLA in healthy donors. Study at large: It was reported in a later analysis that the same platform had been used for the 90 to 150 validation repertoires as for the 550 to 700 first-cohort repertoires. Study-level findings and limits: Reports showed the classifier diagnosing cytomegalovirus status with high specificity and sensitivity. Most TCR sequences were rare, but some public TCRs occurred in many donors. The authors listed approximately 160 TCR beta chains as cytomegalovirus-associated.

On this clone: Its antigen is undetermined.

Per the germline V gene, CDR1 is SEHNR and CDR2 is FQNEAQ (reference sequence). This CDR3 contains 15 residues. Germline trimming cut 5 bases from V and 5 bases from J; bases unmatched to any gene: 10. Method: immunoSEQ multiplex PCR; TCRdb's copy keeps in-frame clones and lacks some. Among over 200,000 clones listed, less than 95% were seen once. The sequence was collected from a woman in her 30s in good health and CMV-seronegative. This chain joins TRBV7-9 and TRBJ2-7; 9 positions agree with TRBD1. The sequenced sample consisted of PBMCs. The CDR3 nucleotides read TGTGCCAGCAGCCACGAGACAACAGGGGGCCACGAGCAGTACTTC. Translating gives CASSHETTGGHEQYF.